These 9 T cell receptor beta chains were sequenced from one sample in a study of blood T cell repertoires in COVID-19. Profiled with immunoSEQ multiplex PCR; TCRdb holds only in-frame clones, not every one. The table shows about 200,000 clones, with roughly 85% occurring only once. The sample was peripheral blood. All receptors derive from a woman older than 75 with acute or convalescent COVID-19.

This rearrangement joins TRBV6-2 or TRBV6-3 to TRBJ2-7, with 9 bases aligning to TRBD1. Germline CDR1 and CDR2: MNHEY and SVGEGT. Germline trimming cut 1 base from V and 5 bases from J; bases unmatched to any gene: 6. The CDR3 is 15 amino acids. The CDR3 is CASSYFWGQGNEQYF. CDR3 bases: TGTGCCAGCAGTTACTTTTGGGGACAGGGTAACGAGCAGTACTTC.

The gene calls are TRBV5-1 and TRBJ1-3; D is undetermined. V dropped 7 bases and J dropped 0 bases, with 11 bases sitting between them. The CDR3 is 14 amino acids. CDR1 is SGHRS and CDR2 is YFSETQ in the germline V gene. CDR3 loop: CASGPSFSGNTIYF. The DNA of the CDR3 is TGCGCCAGCGGCCCTTCTTTCTCTGGAAACACCATATATTTT.

The V call is TRBV11-2, the J call TRBJ2-2, with D possibly being TRBD1 (6 bases). V lost 6 bases, J lost 4 bases, and 15 bases lay in between. The germline CDR1 and CDR2 sequences are SGHAT and FQNNGV. The CDR3 is 15 residues long. CDR3 sequence reads: CASSQPPGVTGELFF. The CDR3 DNA sequence: TGTGCCAGCAGTCAACCCCCAGGGGTCACCGGGGAGCTGTTTTTT.

This rearrangement joins TRBV5-1 to TRBJ2-5; 7 bases are a match to TRBD1. The CDR3 has 13 amino acids. The V segment lost 4 bases and the J segment 4 bases; nucleotides outside the gene matches: 4. The germline gives CDR1 SGHRS, CDR2 YFSETQ. The CDR3 nucleotides are TGCGCCAGCAGCGGGGGACAGTCAGAGACCCAGTACTTC. Translation gives CASSGGQSETQYF.

This clone was seen once. The chain joins TRBV6-5 to TRBJ2-5; 11 bases are a match to TRBD2. The germline CDR1 and CDR2 sequences are MNHEY and SVGAGI. The CDR3 loop spans 15 amino acids. V lost 6 bases to trimming and J lost 9 bases; unmatched junction nucleotides: 12. CDR3 region: CASRGTSGIPGAQYF. Here the CDR3 DNA reads TGTGCCAGCAGGGGGACTAGCGGAATACCCGGGGCCCAGTACTTC.

The chain couples TRBV29-1 to TRBJ2-5, with 8 bases identical to TRBD1. The germline V gene has CDR1 SQVTM and CDR2 ANQGSEA. V shed 3 bases and J 5 bases; nucleotides not matched to a gene: 5. There are 13 residues in the CDR3. DNA of the CDR3: TGCAGCGTTGATGCGGGGACAGGTGAGACCCAGTACTTC. It yields the protein CSVDAGTGETQYF.

This rearrangement joins TRBV7-2 to TRBJ2-7, with D possibly being TRBD2 (7 bases). V gave up 1 base and J gave up 4 bases, with 11 bases separating them. This CDR3 spans 14 amino acids. From germline, CDR1 is SGHTA and CDR2 FQGNSA. The CDR3: CASSLVGGPYEQYF. Written as DNA, the CDR3 is TGTGCCAGCAGCTTAGTCGGGGGGCCTTACGAGCAGTACTTC.

J is TRBJ1-5 and V is TRBV7-8, with D possibly matching TRBD1 (5 bases). The V gene's germline CDR1 is SGHVS and CDR2 FQNEAQ. The germline V and J ends were trimmed by 2 bases and 6 bases, with 14 bases remaining between them. The CDR3 contains 15 residues. For the CDR3, the DNA is TGTGCCAGCAGCTTACAAGGGGAATTGTCTCAGCCCCAGCATTTT. It translates to CASSLQGELSQPQHF.

The V call is TRBV7-9, the J call TRBJ1-1; 10 positions agree with TRBD1. Germline V gene sequence: CDR1 SEHNR, CDR2 FQNEAQ (reference sequence). The length of the CDR3 is 15 residues. After removal of 6 bases from V and 5 bases from J, the junction contained 9 bases not matched to a gene. The CDR3: CASRTGQGRPTEAFF. In DNA form, the CDR3 reads TGTGCCAGCAGAACGGGACAGGGGCGCCCGACTGAAGCTTTCTTT.